The 20 T cell receptor beta chains below come from one sample, sequenced in a study of CXCR3-negative and CXCR3-positive naive CD8 T cells. These receptors' targets are unknown. TRB cDNA libraries were made by UMI-labeled 5' RACE. No DNA is given; TCRdb re-called the 5' RACE reads and lists each CDR3 protein once. The record lists around 95,000 distinct CDR3 sequences, of which the ten most abundant hold approximately 1%. General observations from the study: The study found more hydrophobic TRB CDR3s in CXCR3-positive naive cells than in CXCR3-negative naive cells.

Sequencing input: naive CXCR3+ CD8+ T cells from blood. Subset given: CD45RO-CCR7+CD27+CD95- naive CD8+ T cells expressing CXCR3 (TNR3+). The receptors come from a human donor in good health. Some clones in this sample may be carry-over from other donors' samples.

V usage is TRBV29-1 and J usage is TRBJ1-3. The germline gives CDR1 SQVTM, CDR2 ANQGSEA. The CDR3 contains 16 residues. The CDR3 here is CSVEHRLLSSGNTIYF.

The V and J genes are TRBV10-3 and TRBJ2-7; the D call from TCRdb, TRBD2, cannot be confirmed without DNA. CDR3 size: 17 residues. Germline loops: CDR1 ENHRY, CDR2 SYGVKD. CDR3 loop: CAIMGTSGGPSSYEQYF.

The V and J genes are TRBV7-9 and TRBJ2-5; TCRdb's D gene call, TRBD2, goes unchecked for lack of DNA. There are 16 residues in the CDR3. The germline V gene encodes CDR1 SEHNR and CDR2 FQNEAQ (reference sequence). The CDR3 spells CASSLALRLAEETQYF. The whole variable domain, filled in from reference TRBV7-9 and TRBJ2-5, reads DTGVSQNPRHKITKRGQNVTFRCDPISEHNRLYWYRQTLGQGPEFLTYFQNEAQLEKSRLLSDRFSAERPKGSFSTLEIQRTEQGDSAMYLCASSLALRLAEETQYFGPGTRLLVL.

The chain uses TRBV29-1 and TRBJ2-1; TCRdb indicates TRBD2, and absent DNA this call remains unverified. This CDR3 spans 15 amino acids. CDR1 is SQVTM, CDR2 ANQGSEA, per germline. Here the CDR3 reads CSVETKEGPFYEQFF.

The rearrangement uses TRBV5-1 and TRBJ1-4; TCRdb's D gene call, TRBD1, goes unchecked for lack of DNA. The CDR3 spans 17 residues. CDR1 SGHRS and CDR2 YFSETQ come from the germline V gene. This CDR3 is CASSLNGIGTEEEKLFF.

This sequence joins TRBV20-1 and TRBJ2-7; the TCRdb call, TRBD1, lacks DNA for checking. Germline CDR1 and CDR2: DFQATT and SNEGSKA (reference sequence). The CDR3 spans 17 residues. CDR3 residues: CSAGGQETGAPPYEQYF.

The gene calls are TRBV24-1 and TRBJ2-2; TCRdb's D call, TRBD1, is unchecked because there is no DNA. The CDR3 consists of 15 residues. The germline V gene has CDR1 KGHDR and CDR2 SFDVKD. The CDR3 reads CATSDLRGNTGELFF.

The rearrangement joins TRBV29-1 to TRBJ1-2; the TCRdb D gene call, TRBD1, has no DNA to confirm it. This CDR3 spans 16 amino acids. The germline V gene has CDR1 SQVTM and CDR2 ANQGSEA. CDR3 loop: CSVTSVHRRANYGYTF. Full variable domain (remainder filled in from reference TRBV29-1 and TRBJ1-2): SAVISQKPSRDICQRGTSLTIQCQVDSQVTMMFWYRQQPGQSLTLIATANQGSEATYESGFVIDKFPISRPNLTFSTLTVSNMSPEDSSIYLCSVTSVHRRANYGYTFGSGTRLTVV.

CDR3 region: CASSEKDSRFTDTQYF. The J gene is TRBJ2-3, the V gene TRBV25-1; as DNA is missing, the TRBD1 call by TCRdb cannot be tested. CDR1 is MGHDK and CDR2 is SYGVNS in the germline V gene. The CDR3 contains 16 residues.

V usage is TRBV25-1 and J usage is TRBJ2-5; TCRdb proposes TRBD1, but this gene call is untestable without DNA. Germline-derived CDR1 and CDR2 are MGHDK and SYGVNS. The CDR3 sequence is 15 residues long. The CDR3 protein is CASSEFLDRDETQYF.

The V call is TRBV7-6, the J call TRBJ2-7; TCRdb names TRBD1, which stays unverified in the absence of DNA. This CDR3 region has 13 residues. Germline V gene sequence: CDR1 SGHVS, CDR2 FNYEAQ. CDR3 sequence reads: CASSLAGGNEQYF.

The V gene is TRBV28, the J gene TRBJ2-1; TCRdb outputs TRBD1, but without DNA this stays unchecked. CDR1 and CDR2 from the germline V gene are MDHEN and SYDVKM. This CDR3 contains 15 residues. The chain's CDR3 is CASTRGVLSYNEQFF.

The rearrangement uses TRBV20-1 and TRBJ2-5; without DNA, the TCRdb call of TRBD2 cannot be checked. Germline V gene lookup returns CDR1 DFQATT and CDR2 SNEGSKA (reference sequence). This CDR3 has 14 residues. The CDR3 loop reads CSARGTSPQETQYF.

This chain uses TRBV7-9 with TRBJ2-4; TCRdb calls TRBD1, which cannot be checked without DNA. The CDR3 is 15 amino acids. From germline, CDR1 is SEHNR and CDR2 FQNEAQ (reference sequence). The CDR3 protein is CASSFAGGAKNIQYF. Drawing the rest from reference TRBV7-9 and TRBJ2-4, the complete variable domain is DTGVSQNPRHKITKRGQNVTFRCDPISEHNRLYWYRQTLGQGPEFLTYFQNEAQLEKSRLLSDRFSAERPKGSFSTLEIQRTEQGDSAMYLCASSFAGGAKNIQYFGAGTRLSVL.

The chain is built from TRBV27 and TRBJ1-1; TCRdb gives TRBD1 as the D gene, but with no DNA this cannot be confirmed. Germline CDR1 reads MNHEY; CDR2 reads SMNVEV (reference sequence). The CDR3 has 14 residues. The CDR3: CASSLPAPNTEAFF.

The rearrangement joins TRBV19 to TRBJ2-5; the TRBD1 assignment by TCRdb is unverifiable without DNA. Germline CDR1 and CDR2: LNHDA and SQIVND (reference sequence). This CDR3 spans 15 amino acids. CDR3 region: CASSSRDSSQETQYF.

The chain uses TRBV7-9 and TRBJ2-2; checking the TCRdb D call of TRBD1 is not possible without DNA. CDR1 and CDR2 (germline): SEHNR, FQNEAQ (reference sequence). The CDR3 covers 17 residues. The CDR3 sequence is CASSPKGEGRNTGELFF.

This chain links TRBV11-2 with TRBJ2-7. The CDR3 runs 11 residues. Germline V gene sequence: CDR1 SGHAT, CDR2 FQNNGV. The chain's CDR3 is CASSLNDEQYF.

The gene calls are TRBV6-6 and TRBJ1-2; as DNA is missing, the TRBD1 call by TCRdb cannot be tested. The CDR3 consists of 16 residues. The germline V gene has CDR1 MNHNY and CDR2 SVGAGI (reference sequence). The CDR3 is CASSSTGRATDYGYTF.

J is TRBJ2-5 and V is TRBV9. CDR3 size: 14 residues. CDR1 and CDR2 (germline): SGDLS, YYNGEE. CDR3 amino acids: CASSVERGSETQYF.